This note documents a single T cell receptor (beta chain) sequence. Its target is unknown. This entry belongs to a study of shared clonotypes between healthy human individuals. Study-wide points: The donor pool, a small one, limited the genetic and exposure-history diversity represented.

Trimming removed 5 bases from V and 11 bases from J; junction bases left unmatched: 11. Germline-derived CDR1 and CDR2 are KGHSH and LQKENI. This CDR3 is 13 amino acids long. Some clones are missing from TCRdb's copy, which holds only in-frame ones; the method was immunoSEQ multiplex PCR. The sample includes roughly 650,000 clones, about 96% of them seen just once. Material: naive CD4+ T cells sorted from blood. Subset denoted: CD45RA+ positively selected. The receptor's source is a woman aged 25 to 45 in good health. This chain links TRBV18 with TRBJ2-5; 7 positions agree with TRBD2. CDR3 DNA: TGTGCCAGCTCATGGCGGGAGCCCCGAGAGCAGTACTTC. This sequence encodes CASSWREPREQYF.